The rows below give T cell receptor beta chains drawn from one sample of a study of blood T cell repertoires in COVID-19. Clones were read by immunoSEQ multiplex PCR, and TCRdb kept only the in-frame ones, dropping some. The sample includes tens of thousands of clones, 91% of them seen just once. Material: peripheral blood. The origin of the receptors is a man aged 55 to 70 with acute or convalescent COVID-19. Both conserved end residues are part of each CDR3. Each record gives: V gene, clone size, J gene, CDR3 protein. The size field is filled for only some rows; it gives once, few, many or a size class.

TRBV10-3,NA,TRBJ1-6,CAIGGSNSPLHF
TRBV24-1,NA,TRBJ2-5,CATSDSVTEYQETQYF
TRBV6-5,few,TRBJ2-7,CASSYTPGDNEQYF
TRBV9,NA,TRBJ2-5,CASSVSLRGGLQGTQYF
TRBV28,NA,TRBJ1-1,CASSVTGGNEAFF
TRBV5-6,NA,TRBJ1-5,CASSFFRAGQPQHF
TRBV7-2,NA,TRBJ2-2,CASSPPPLADTGELFF
TRBV27,NA,TRBJ1-6,CASSPGGRFYNSPLHF
TRBV20-1,NA,TRBJ2-3,CSAAPGYTQYF
TRBV4-2,NA,TRBJ2-5,CASSQDASGEETQYF
TRBV4-2,NA,TRBJ2-3,CASSQLVDSLTDTQYF
TRBV30,NA,TRBJ2-2,CAWSVDSAGTGELFF
TRBV30,NA,TRBJ2-2,CAWSVLGDSTGELFF
TRBV5-6,once,TRBJ2-5,CASSGDRVLSKETQYF
TRBV7-2,NA,TRBJ1-2,CASSFRQGTDGYTF
TRBV6-6,NA,TRBJ2-3,CASSPGGSGRSGDTQYF
TRBV7-3,NA,TRBJ2-2,CASSYHGLADTGELFF
TRBV7-7,NA,TRBJ2-1,CASNPLGTSGNEQFF
TRBV6-6,NA,TRBJ1-4,CASSTGQYRTNEKLFF
TRBV21-1,NA,TRBJ2-7,CASSKDGLAGARTYEQYF
TRBV6-5,NA,TRBJ1-4,CASRGGQSSNEKLFF
TRBV15,few,TRBJ1-5,CATSRGAEPQHF
TRBV5-1,NA,TRBJ2-2,CASSLDRVDTGELFF
TRBV19,NA,TRBJ1-1,CASSSGGTANTEAFF
TRBV7-7,NA,TRBJ2-5,CASSLAPLAGRGETQYF
TRBV6-5,NA,TRBJ2-1,CASSYRGRAANEQFF
TRBV7-3,NA,TRBJ2-2,CASSPVGRVNTGELFF
TRBV12-3/TRBV12-4,NA,TRBJ2-2,CASSLTRTGELFF
TRBV30,NA,TRBJ2-1,CAWRQGLSSYNEQFF
TRBV12-5,NA,TRBJ1-1,CASGPGQGPNTEAFF
TRBV6-2/TRBV6-3,NA,TRBJ2-1,CASSYGGGFVNEQFF
TRBV6-6,NA,TRBJ1-1,CASSSQGAGESFF
TRBV7-2,NA,TRBJ2-2,CASTKQVGRAGNTGELFF
TRBV10-3,NA,TRBJ2-3,CAISESTSGRLTDTQYF
TRBV6-5,once,TRBJ2-5,CASRQTGTETQYF
TRBV30,NA,TRBJ2-5,CAWSVSQETQYF
TRBV5-4,NA,TRBJ1-6,CASWATRRRLPLHF
TRBV30,once,TRBJ1-3,CAWRGAWESSGNTIYF
TRBV28,NA,TRBJ2-7,CASRRSGRTNYEQYF
TRBV3-1/TRBV3-2,NA,TRBJ1-2,CASSPTGQTYGYTF
TRBV2,NA,TRBJ1-4,CASTDRTTNEKLFF
TRBV28,NA,TRBJ2-5,CASGTSGTPRGQETQYF
TRBV30,once,TRBJ1-2,CAWRGQGNYGYTF
TRBV3-1/TRBV3-2,NA,TRBJ1-2,CASTRNRVDGYTF
TRBV9,NA,TRBJ1-1,CASSVVGTGKMNTEAFF
TRBV9,NA,TRBJ2-5,CASSATSGALEKTQYF
TRBV19,NA,TRBJ1-2,CASSNLYSGYTF
TRBV6-2/TRBV6-3,NA,TRBJ2-1,CASSIPGAGTGPYNEQFF
TRBV6-6,once,TRBJ2-7,CASNGQGVKGEQYF
TRBV19,NA,TRBJ1-5,CASRGPAPRSNQPQHF
TRBV3-1/TRBV3-2,NA,TRBJ1-2,CASSQFGRVAYGYTF
TRBV4-3,NA,TRBJ2-3,CASSQLGQGDVDTQYF